A selection of T cell receptor beta chains follows, all from one sample in a study of blood T cell repertoires in COVID-19. Using immunoSEQ multiplex PCR, the repertoire was profiled, and TCRdb retains in-frame clones only, with some absent. The sample yields some 250,000 clones, nearly 90% seen once. Material for sequencing was peripheral blood. These receptors all come from a human donor in a cohort sampled during active COVID-19. CDR3s include the opening cysteine and the closing phenylalanine or tryptophan. A D gene is named only where the DNA matches it firmly. Only part of the rows carry a size: once, few, many, or a class if the clone is expanded.

cdr3_aa: CATLRDSNQPQHF; cdr3_nt: TGTGCCACGCTCCGGGATAGCAATCAGCCCCAGCATTTT; j_call: TRBJ1-5; d_call: NA; v_call: TRBV10-3; clone_size: NA
cdr3_aa: CASSYAQGSQHF; cdr3_nt: TGTGCCAGCAGCTACGCACAGGGTTCCCAGCATTTT; j_call: TRBJ1-5; d_call: NA; v_call: TRBV7-9; clone_size: NA
cdr3_aa: CASSPLRTSGRAGQETQYF; cdr3_nt: TGTGCCAGCAGTCCCTTAAGGACTAGCGGGAGGGCAGGACAAGAGACCCAGTACTTC; j_call: TRBJ2-5; d_call: TRBD2; v_call: TRBV27; clone_size: NA
cdr3_aa: CASSFGREAFF; cdr3_nt: TGTGCCAGCAGTTTTGGGAGGGAAGCTTTCTTT; j_call: TRBJ1-1; d_call: NA; v_call: TRBV27; clone_size: NA
cdr3_aa: CASQDRGSGANVLTF; cdr3_nt: TGTGCCAGCCAGGACAGGGGGTCCGGGGCCAACGTCCTGACTTTC; j_call: TRBJ2-6; d_call: TRBD1; v_call: TRBV18; clone_size: NA
cdr3_aa: CASRDPRGVQQYF; cdr3_nt: TGTGCCAGCCGAGACCCCCGGGGTGTCCAGCAGTACTTC; j_call: TRBJ2-7; d_call: NA; v_call: TRBV28; clone_size: NA
cdr3_aa: CASSVGQRGEQYF; cdr3_nt: TGTGCCAGCTCAGTTGGACAGCGAGGCGAGCAGTACTTC; j_call: TRBJ2-7; d_call: NA; v_call: TRBV18; clone_size: NA
cdr3_aa: CASSVDRASGNTIYF; cdr3_nt: TGTGCCAGCAGCGTTGACAGGGCCTCTGGAAACACCATATATTTT; j_call: TRBJ1-3; d_call: TRBD1; v_call: TRBV9; clone_size: NA
cdr3_aa: CASSYFSGEAFF; cdr3_nt: TGTGCCAGCAGTTATTTTAGCGGGGAAGCTTTCTTT; j_call: TRBJ1-1; d_call: NA; v_call: TRBV6-2/TRBV6-3; clone_size: once
cdr3_aa: CASSLVGASNSYEQYF; cdr3_nt: TGTGCCAGCAGCTTAGTCGGTGCGTCAAACTCCTACGAGCAGTACTTC; j_call: TRBJ2-7; d_call: NA; v_call: TRBV7-2; clone_size: NA
cdr3_aa: CASSLAYRGDYGYTF; cdr3_nt: TGTGCCAGCAGCTTAGCGTACAGGGGGGACTATGGCTACACCTTC; j_call: TRBJ1-2; d_call: TRBD1; v_call: TRBV7-9; clone_size: NA
cdr3_aa: CASSYSLRNPEAFF; cdr3_nt: TGTGCCAGCAGTTACTCGCTCAGGAACCCTGAAGCTTTCTTT; j_call: TRBJ1-1; d_call: NA; v_call: TRBV6-5; clone_size: NA
cdr3_aa: CASSMGQVDNEQYF; cdr3_nt: TGTGCCAGCAGTATGGGACAGGTTGACAACGAGCAGTACTTC; j_call: TRBJ2-7; d_call: TRBD1; v_call: TRBV6-2/TRBV6-3; clone_size: NA
cdr3_aa: CASRRQTETNSPLHF; cdr3_nt: TGCGCCAGCAGGAGGCAGACGGAAACAAATTCACCCCTCCACTTT; j_call: TRBJ1-6; d_call: NA; v_call: TRBV5-1; clone_size: NA
cdr3_aa: CASSQFRQGNRNTIYF; cdr3_nt: TGTGCCAGCAGCCAATTTAGACAGGGTAACCGAAACACCATATATTTT; j_call: TRBJ1-3; d_call: TRBD1; v_call: TRBV3-1/TRBV3-2; clone_size: NA
cdr3_aa: CASSGLAGATVFNEQFF; cdr3_nt: TGTGCCAGCAGCGGACTAGCGGGAGCCACCGTCTTTAATGAGCAGTTCTTC; j_call: TRBJ2-1; d_call: TRBD2; v_call: TRBV3-1/TRBV3-2; clone_size: NA
cdr3_aa: CASRFPLAGGGEQYF; cdr3_nt: TGTGCAAGTCGCTTTCCACTAGCGGGAGGAGGCGAGCAGTACTTC; j_call: TRBJ2-7; d_call: NA; v_call: TRBV12-2; clone_size: once
cdr3_aa: CASSQAHGGTVYNSPLHF; cdr3_nt: TGCGCCAGCAGCCAAGCACACGGGGGGACGGTATATAATTCACCCCTCCACTTT; j_call: TRBJ1-6; d_call: NA; v_call: TRBV4-3; clone_size: NA
cdr3_aa: CASSRRGLAGTDTQYF; cdr3_nt: TGTGCCAGCAGCCGTCGGGGCCTAGCGGGCACAGATACGCAGTATTTT; j_call: TRBJ2-3; d_call: TRBD2; v_call: TRBV6-2/TRBV6-3; clone_size: once
cdr3_aa: CASSFGGVSEKLFF; cdr3_nt: TGCGCCAGCAGCTTTGGAGGGGTCAGTGAAAAACTGTTTTTT; j_call: TRBJ1-4; d_call: NA; v_call: TRBV5-1; clone_size: NA
cdr3_aa: CASSLPRQGVYEQYF; cdr3_nt: TGCGCCAGCAGCCTCCCTCGACAGGGTGTGTACGAGCAGTACTTC; j_call: TRBJ2-7; d_call: TRBD1; v_call: TRBV4-1; clone_size: NA
cdr3_aa: CASSLVVLATGQETQYF; cdr3_nt: TGTGCCAGCAGCTTAGTCGTCCTCGCGACAGGACAAGAGACCCAGTACTTC; j_call: TRBJ2-5; d_call: NA; v_call: TRBV11-2; clone_size: NA
cdr3_aa: CASSFHDRVTPLHF; cdr3_nt: TGTGCCAGCAGTTTCCACGACAGGGTAACACCCCTCCACTTT; j_call: TRBJ1-6; d_call: TRBD1; v_call: TRBV28; clone_size: NA
cdr3_aa: CASSDLGGQPQHF; cdr3_nt: TGTGCCAGCAGTGATCTAGGGGGTCAGCCCCAGCATTTT; j_call: TRBJ1-5; d_call: NA; v_call: TRBV2; clone_size: NA
cdr3_aa: CASLRETQYF; cdr3_nt: TGTGCCTCCCTGAGAGAGACCCAGTACTTC; j_call: TRBJ2-5; d_call: NA; v_call: TRBV30; clone_size: NA
cdr3_aa: CASSPRDSDTQYF; cdr3_nt: TGTGCCAGCAGCCCCCGGGATTCAGATACGCAGTATTTT; j_call: TRBJ2-3; d_call: NA; v_call: TRBV5-4; clone_size: NA
cdr3_aa: CASTSGGNYEQYF; cdr3_nt: TGTGCCAGTACTAGCGGGGGAAACTACGAGCAGTACTTC; j_call: TRBJ2-7; d_call: TRBD2; v_call: TRBV2; clone_size: NA
cdr3_aa: CASSFRSVYSNQPQHF; cdr3_nt: TGTGCCAGCAGTTTTCGATCGGTTTATAGCAATCAGCCCCAGCATTTT; j_call: TRBJ1-5; d_call: NA; v_call: TRBV28; clone_size: few
cdr3_aa: CASKIAGGYEQYF; cdr3_nt: TGTGCCAGCAAGATCGCAGGGGGCTACGAGCAGTACTTC; j_call: TRBJ2-7; d_call: TRBD1; v_call: TRBV3-1/TRBV3-2; clone_size: few
cdr3_aa: CASSLDASGTVVTDTQYF; cdr3_nt: TGTGCCAGCAGCTTAGACGCCTCCGGGACAGTGGTGACAGATACGCAGTATTTT; j_call: TRBJ2-3; d_call: TRBD1; v_call: TRBV7-6; clone_size: once
cdr3_aa: CASSLWEGRSGNTGELFF; cdr3_nt: TGTGCCAGCAGCTTATGGGAAGGGCGTAGCGGGAACACCGGGGAGCTGTTTTTT; j_call: TRBJ2-2; d_call: NA; v_call: TRBV11-3; clone_size: NA
cdr3_aa: CASSWGDRGTDTQYF; cdr3_nt: TGTGCCAGCAGCTGGGGGGACAGGGGCACAGATACGCAGTATTTT; j_call: TRBJ2-3; d_call: TRBD1; v_call: TRBV11-2; clone_size: NA